The present TCR beta chain was sequenced within a study of cytomegalovirus exposure and HLA in healthy donors. The CDR3 is made up of 15 amino acids. Germline trimming cut 4 bases from V and 1 base from J; bases unmatched to any gene: 6. Germline CDR1 and CDR2: MNHNY and SVGAGI (reference sequence). PCR involved 60 Vbeta and 13 Jbeta primers. Method: immunoSEQ multiplex PCR; TCRdb's copy keeps in-frame clones and lacks some. The sample is made up of about 99,000 clones, and the top ten hold 3% to 3.5% of it. What was sequenced was PBMCs. The TCR originated in a man aged 35 to 55 in good health and CMV-seronegative. The chain uses TRBV6-6 and TRBJ1-1; the match to TRBD1 covers 7 bases. The CDR3 reads CASSLTGVANTEAFF. CDR3 bases: TGTGCCAGCAGTTTAACAGGGGTGGCGAACACTGAAGCTTTCTTT.